The clone carrying this T cell receptor (beta chain) has a handful of counts. This specimen belongs to a study of OX40 agonist ivuxolimab in advanced cancers. The method was immunoSEQ multiplex PCR; TCRdb's version includes in-frame clones alone and lacks a portion of them. This sample yields about 83,000 clones, of which around 84% are seen a single time; 6.5% to 8% belongs to the top ten. V shed 5 bases and J 4 bases; nucleotides not matched to a gene: 8. The CDR3 runs to 15 residues. Germline lookup yields CDR1 MNHEY and CDR2 SVGAGI. The source was CD4+ or CD8+ T cells sorted from blood, collected in a trial of the OX40 agonist ivuxolimab. The receptor was isolated from an adult with an advanced solid tumor such as melanoma, head and neck, liver or kidney cancer. The chain couples TRBV6-5 to TRBJ1-5; TRBD1 aligns across 7 bases. CDR3 region: CASSLSGTANQPQHF. The CDR3 DNA is TGTGCCAGCAGTCTCTCCGGGACAGCTAATCAGCCCCAGCATTTT.